What follows are 15 T cell receptor beta chains derived from one specimen sequenced in a study of T cells in Graves' hyperthyroidism and ophthalmopathy. Amplification of TCR beta CDR3 regions was performed using RNA transcripts as template. The primer set for the first-round RT-PCR of the TCR CDR3 was HTBI. TCRdb reanalysed the multiplex PCR reads using MiXCR and keeps one entry per CDR3 protein. This sample yields nearly 750,000 distinct CDR3 sequences, of which roughly a third are seen a single time; around 32% belongs to the top ten. Sequencing was performed on blood. The receptors come from a woman in her 40s with Graves' hyperthyroidism.

This chain connects TRBV6-2 or TRBV6-3 to TRBJ2-7, with D possibly being TRBD2 (5 bases). The V end was cut by 0 bases, the J end by 2 bases, with 8 bases between. CDR1 and CDR2 from the germline V gene are MNHEY and SVGEGT. The CDR3 sequence is 14 residues long. DNA of the CDR3: TGTGCCAGCAGTTACTCGGTAGCGACCTACGAGCAGTACTTC. Its protein product is CASSYSVATYEQYF.

This clonotype was seen once. This chain connects TRBV15 to TRBJ2-1; 10 bases line up with TRBD2. The trim removed 1 base at V and 9 bases at J, leaving 12 bases unmatched. The CDR3 runs 17 residues. Germline CDR1 and CDR2: LNHNV and YYDKDF (reference sequence). CDR3 coding DNA: TGTGCCACCAGCAGAGCTCTAGCGGGGGCGTATCAGGGTGAGCAGTTCTTC. It encodes CATSRALAGAYQGEQFF.

A single count supports this clonotype. Here the CDR3 DNA reads TGTGCCAGCAGTTTGCCAGGGGAGCAAGAGACCCAGTACTTC. This translates into CASSLPGEQETQYF. This chain joins TRBV6-5 and TRBJ2-5; a possible D gene is TRBD1 (6 bases). Germline CDR1 reads MNHEY; CDR2 reads SVGAGI. The V end was cut by 4 bases, the J end by 2 bases, with 11 bases between. The CDR3 runs 14 residues.

V and J are TRBV7-9 and TRBJ1-6, with 8 nucleotides matching TRBD1. The CDR3 extends over 14 amino acids. With 3 bases clipped from V and 9 bases from J, the junction kept 4 bases outside the gene matches. Germline CDR1 is SEHNR and CDR2 is FQNEAQ (reference sequence). This chain's CDR3 is CASSLGQDGSPLHF. Written as DNA, the CDR3 is TGTGCCAGCAGCTTGGGACAGGACGGTTCACCCCTCCACTTT. Drawing the rest from reference TRBV7-9 and TRBJ1-6, the complete variable domain is DTGVSQNPRHKITKRGQNVTFRCDPISEHNRLYWYRQTLGQGPEFLTYFQNEAQLEKSRLLSDRFSAERPKGSFSTLEIQRTEQGDSAMYLCASSLGQDGSPLHFGNGTRLTVT.

This clonotype was observed many times. The chain has TRBV20-1 and TRBJ1-4; 7 positions agree with TRBD1. The CDR3 contains 12 residues. The germline gives CDR1 DFQATT, CDR2 SNEGSKA (reference sequence). V gave up 3 bases and J gave up 9 bases; unmatched junction bases: 4. The CDR3 spells CSASRDSKKLFF. In DNA form, the CDR3 reads TGCAGTGCTAGTCGGGACAGTAAAAAACTGTTTTTT.

Concerning this clonotype: A much larger clonotype is one base distant, so this may be a read error. The gene calls are TRBV7-9 and TRBJ1-4, with TRBD1 as a possible D gene (5 bases). The germline V gene encodes CDR1 SEHNR and CDR2 FQNEAQ (reference sequence). The length of the CDR3 is 14 residues. V was pared by 2 bases and J by 10 bases, with 14 bases between. This CDR3 is CASSLLRGSGKLFF. CDR3 bases: TGTGCCAGCAGCTTACTCCGGGGCTCGGGAAAACTGTTTTTT. Full variable domain (outside the CDR3, taken from reference TRBV7-9 and TRBJ1-4): DTGVSQNPRHKITKRGQNVTFRCDPISEHNRLYWYRQTLGQGPEFLTYFQNEAQLEKSRLLSDRFSAERPKGSFSTLEIQRTEQGDSAMYLCASSLLRGSGKLFFGSGTQLSVL.

The gene calls are TRBV7-2 and TRBJ2-3; D is undetermined. CDR3 length equals 15 residues. Trimming removed 1 base from V and 2 bases from J, with 10 bases in between. The germline V gene encodes CDR1 SGHTA and CDR2 FQGNSA. This CDR3 reads CASSLVRATTDTQYF. The DNA of the CDR3 is TGTGCCAGCAGCTTAGTTCGAGCGACCACAGATACGCAGTATTTT.

The genes are TRBV4-3 and TRBJ1-2; D possibly corresponds to TRBD1 (5 bases). The CDR3 consists of 15 residues. The germline V gene has CDR1 LGHNA and CDR2 YSLEER. Trimming left V 0 bases short and J 4 bases short, with 12 bases between. The CDR3 sequence: CASSQDPGHGYGYTF. The DNA of the CDR3 is TGCGCCAGCAGCCAAGATCCAGGGCACGGCTATGGCTACACCTTC.

As for this clonotype: This may stem from a read error, because a much larger clone lies one nucleotide away. V and J are TRBV24-1 and TRBJ2-7, with no clear D. Looked up from germline, CDR1 is KGHDR and CDR2 is SFDVKD. The CDR3 is made up of 13 amino acids. V lost 8 bases to trimming and J lost 2 bases, with 12 bases between them. The DNA for the CDR3 is TGTGCCACCACCGCTACAGAGACCTACGAGCAGTACTTC. Translating it yields CATTATETYEQYF.

The chain has TRBV6-6 and TRBJ2-7, with 10 bases matching TRBD1. Trimming removed 5 bases from V and 5 bases from J; junction bases left unmatched: 6. The germline CDR1 and CDR2 sequences are MNHNY and SVGAGI (reference sequence). CDR3 size: 14 residues. The CDR3 protein is CASSPRQGADEQYF. The CDR3 nucleotides read TGTGCCAGCAGTCCGCGACAGGGGGCGGACGAGCAGTACTTC.

This clonotype was detected only a few times. The chain carries TRBV7-2 and TRBJ2-5, with 7 bases fitting TRBD2. The DNA end favors TRBJ2-1, so the J call may be wrong. Per the germline V gene, CDR1 is SGHTA and CDR2 is FQGNSA. This CDR3 is built from 14 residues. CDR3 loop: CASSLGGSSNEQFF. The DNA for the CDR3 is TGTGCCAGCAGCTTAGGCGGGAGTTCAAATGAGCAGTTCTTC.

With regard to this clonotype: A much more abundant neighbour one base away suggests this may be a read error. The V and J genes are TRBV9 and TRBJ2-7; a possible D gene is TRBD1 (6 bases). The ends were cut back, 0 bases at V and 3 bases at J, with 13 bases in the middle. The CDR3 covers 15 residues. Germline-derived CDR1 and CDR2 are SGDLS and YYNGEE. The CDR3 region has the DNA TGTGCCAGCAGCGTAGATACAGGGCCAAGCTACGAGCAGTACTTC. Protein product: CASSVDTGPSYEQYF.

For this clonotype: A single base separates this from a much larger clone, so it may be a read error. The gene calls are TRBV5-4 and TRBJ2-6, with D possibly being TRBD1 (6 bases). The CDR3 totals 17 residues. Trimming left V 0 bases short and J 2 bases short, with 12 bases between. The V gene's germline CDR1 is SGHNT and CDR2 YYREEE (reference sequence). CDR3 residues: CASSLGQGGAGANVLTF. The CDR3 nucleotides are TGTGCCAGCAGCTTGGGACAAGGGGGAGCTGGGGCCAACGTCCTGACTTTC. Combining the CDR3 with reference TRBV5-4 and TRBJ2-6 gives the whole variable domain ETGVTQSPTHLIKTRGQQVTLRCSSQSGHNTVSWYQQALGQGPQFIFQYYREEENGRGNFPPRFSGLQFPNYSSELNVNALELDDSALYLCASSLGQGGAGANVLTFGAGSRLTVL.

The table lists this clonotype with many counts. The chain uses TRBV13 and TRBJ1-5, with a tentative D call TRBD1 (6 bases). Germline CDR1 reads PRHDT; CDR2 reads FYEKMQ (reference sequence). Trimming pared 1 base from V and 4 bases from J, leaving 8 bases between. The CDR3 length is 14 residues. As DNA, the CDR3 is TGTGCCAGCAGCTTAGCCAGGGGTAATCAGCCCCAGCATTTT. Translating it yields CASSLARGNQPQHF.

This clonotype was seen at least ten times. The J gene is TRBJ1-1, the V gene TRBV11-2; D remains ambiguous. The length of the CDR3 is 14 residues. Trimming took off 0 bases at V and 4 bases at J, with 9 bases between the two ends. Germline V gene sequence: CDR1 SGHAT, CDR2 FQNNGV. The CDR3 here is CASSLDLGGTEAFF. CDR3 nucleotides: TGTGCCAGCAGCTTAGATCTGGGAGGCACTGAAGCTTTCTTT.